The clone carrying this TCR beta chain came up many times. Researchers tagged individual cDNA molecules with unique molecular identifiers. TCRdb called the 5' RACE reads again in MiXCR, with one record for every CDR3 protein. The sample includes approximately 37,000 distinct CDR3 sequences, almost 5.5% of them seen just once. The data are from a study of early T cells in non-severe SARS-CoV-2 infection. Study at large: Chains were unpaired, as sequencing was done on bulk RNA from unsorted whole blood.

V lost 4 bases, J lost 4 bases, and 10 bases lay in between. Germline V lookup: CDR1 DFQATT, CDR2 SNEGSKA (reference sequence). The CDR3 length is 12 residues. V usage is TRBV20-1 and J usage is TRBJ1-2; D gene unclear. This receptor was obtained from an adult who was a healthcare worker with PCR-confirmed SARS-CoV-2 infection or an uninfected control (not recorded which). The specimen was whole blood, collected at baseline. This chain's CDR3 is CSAKEDGYGYTF. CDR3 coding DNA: TGCAGTGCTAAGGAGGACGGCTATGGCTACACCTTC.